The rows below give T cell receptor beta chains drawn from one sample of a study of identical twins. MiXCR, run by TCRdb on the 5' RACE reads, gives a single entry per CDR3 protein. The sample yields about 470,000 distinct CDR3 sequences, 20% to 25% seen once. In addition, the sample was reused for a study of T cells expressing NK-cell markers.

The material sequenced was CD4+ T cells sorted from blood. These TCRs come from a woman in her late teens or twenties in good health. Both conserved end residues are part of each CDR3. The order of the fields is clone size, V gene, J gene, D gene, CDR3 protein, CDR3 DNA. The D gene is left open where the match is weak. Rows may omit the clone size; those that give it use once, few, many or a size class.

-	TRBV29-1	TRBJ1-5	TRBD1	CSVGQGENQPQHF	TGCAGCGTTGGACAGGGGGAAAATCAGCCCCAGCATTTT
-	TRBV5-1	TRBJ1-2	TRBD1	CASSIGTGDGYTF	TGCGCCAGCAGCATCGGGACAGGGGATGGCTACACCTTC
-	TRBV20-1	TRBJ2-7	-	CSASSGSYEQYF	TGCAGTGCCAGCTCAGGCTCCTACGAGCAGTACTTC
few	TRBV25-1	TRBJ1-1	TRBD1	CASSGRTGNTEAFF	TGTGCCAGCAGTGGGAGGACAGGGAACACTGAAGCTTTCTTT
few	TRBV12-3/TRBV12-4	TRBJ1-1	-	CASSFGVTMNTEAFF	TGTGCCAGCAGTTTTGGGGTTACTATGAACACTGAAGCTTTCTTT
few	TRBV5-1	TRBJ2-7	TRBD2	CASSPAGVFGEQYF	TGCGCCAGCAGCCCAGCGGGGGTATTTGGAGAGCAGTACTTC
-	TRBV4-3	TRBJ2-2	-	CASSQDVLREFGTGELFF	TGCGCCAGCAGCCAAGATGTATTAAGGGAGTTCGGAACCGGGGAGCTGTTTTTT
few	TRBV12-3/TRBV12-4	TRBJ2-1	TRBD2	CASSLTSGFYNEQFF	TGTGCCAGCAGTTTAACTAGCGGGTTCTACAATGAGCAGTTCTTC
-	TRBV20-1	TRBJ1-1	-	CSARLNWDTEAFF	TGCAGTGCTAGACTCAACTGGGACACAGAAGCTTTCTTT
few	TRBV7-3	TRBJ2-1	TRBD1	CASSFGQGGDEQFF	TGTGCCAGCAGCTTCGGACAGGGCGGGGATGAGCAGTTCTTC
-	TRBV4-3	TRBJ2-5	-	CASSQRYRVEGETQYF	TGCGCCAGCAGCCAAAGGTACAGGGTGGAGGGAGAGACCCAGTACTTC
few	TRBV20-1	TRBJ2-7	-	CSAIRHAGSSYEQYF	TGCAGTGCTATAAGACACGCCGGGTCCTCCTACGAGCAGTACTTC
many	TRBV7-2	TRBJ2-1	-	CASSLSGSTYNEQFF	TGTGCCAGCAGCTTGAGCGGTTCTACCTACAATGAGCAGTTCTTC
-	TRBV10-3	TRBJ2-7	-	CAISPGPKGSYEQYF	TGTGCCATCAGTCCGGGACCTAAGGGGTCCTACGAGCAGTACTTC
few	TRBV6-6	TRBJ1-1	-	CASKFIFSTEAFF	TGTGCCAGCAAGTTCATATTTTCCACTGAAGCTTTCTTT
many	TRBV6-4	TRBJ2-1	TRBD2	CASSVLAGGKQFF	TGTGCCAGCAGTGTTCTAGCGGGGGGTAAGCAGTTCTTC
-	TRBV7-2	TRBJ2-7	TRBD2	CASSHSGRGSYEQYF	TGTGCCAGCAGCCATAGCGGGAGGGGGTCCTACGAGCAGTACTTC
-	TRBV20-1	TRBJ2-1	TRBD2	CSARTSGSYGNEQFF	TGCAGTGCCCGGACTAGCGGGAGTTACGGCAATGAGCAGTTCTTC
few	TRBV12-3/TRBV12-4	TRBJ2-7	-	CATLARRGEQYF	TGTGCCACCCTGGCACGGCGGGGCGAGCAGTACTTC
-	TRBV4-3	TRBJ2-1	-	CASSQDPLGISEQFF	TGCGCCAGCAGCCAAGATCCGCTGGGGATTAGTGAGCAGTTCTTC
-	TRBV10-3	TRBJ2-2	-	CAIMLVLTGELFF	TGTGCCATCATGCTAGTATTAACCGGGGAGCTGTTTTTT
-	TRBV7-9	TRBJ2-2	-	CASSRSGTGDTGELFF	TGTGCCAGCAGCCGGAGCGGGACAGGAGACACCGGGGAGCTGTTTTTT
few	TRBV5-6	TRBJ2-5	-	CASSSSGAPGTQYF	TGTGCCAGCAGCTCCAGCGGTGCCCCCGGAACCCAGTACTTC
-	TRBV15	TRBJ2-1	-	CATSRGDWLASSYNEQFF	TGTGCCACCAGCAGAGGGGATTGGCTAGCGAGCTCCTACAATGAGCAGTTCTTC
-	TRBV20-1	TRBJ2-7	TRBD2	CSARPGGLAGGLEQYF	TGCAGTGCTAGACCCGGGGGACTAGCGGGAGGGCTCGAGCAGTACTTC
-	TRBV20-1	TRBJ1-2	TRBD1	CSARDPTGASYGYTF	TGCAGTGCTAGAGACCCGACAGGGGCTAGCTATGGCTACACCTTC
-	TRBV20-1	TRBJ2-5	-	CSARVPGEETQYF	TGCAGTGCTAGAGTTCCAGGGGAAGAGACCCAGTACTTC
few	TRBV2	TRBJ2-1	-	CASSAGPRVEQFF	TGTGCCAGCAGTGCAGGCCCCCGAGTTGAGCAGTTCTTC
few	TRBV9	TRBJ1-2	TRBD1	CASSTRQGANGYTF	TGTGCCAGCAGCACCCGACAGGGGGCGAATGGCTACACCTTC
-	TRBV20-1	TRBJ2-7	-	CSARNVVDLEQYF	TGCAGTGCTAGAAACGTAGTGGATTTGGAGCAGTACTTC
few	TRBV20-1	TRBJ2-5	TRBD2	CSACRLAGETQYF	TGCAGTGCTTGCAGACTAGCTGGAGAGACCCAGTACTTC
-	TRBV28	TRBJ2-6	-	CASSFNRFSGANVLTF	TGTGCCAGCAGTTTTAACAGATTCTCTGGGGCCAACGTCCTGACTTTC
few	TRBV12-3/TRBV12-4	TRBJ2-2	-	CASRVVRELFF	TGTGCCAGCCGGGTGGTGAGGGAGCTGTTTTTT
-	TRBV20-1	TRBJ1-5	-	CSAFLESVSNQPQHF	TGCAGTGCTTTCTTGGAGTCGGTTAGCAATCAGCCCCAGCATTTT
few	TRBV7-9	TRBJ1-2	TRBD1	CASIRTGAFGYTF	TGTGCCAGCATCCGGACAGGGGCTTTTGGCTACACCTTC
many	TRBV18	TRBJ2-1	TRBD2	CASSPSGSSYNEQFF	TGTGCCAGCTCACCTAGCGGGAGCTCCTACAATGAGCAGTTCTTC
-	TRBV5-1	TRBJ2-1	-	CASSFPGGDEQFF	TGCGCCAGCAGCTTTCCCGGTGGGGATGAGCAGTTCTTC
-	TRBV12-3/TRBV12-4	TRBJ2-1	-	CASSSPPVYNEQFF	TGTGCCAGCAGTTCCCCCCCGGTATACAATGAGCAGTTCTTC
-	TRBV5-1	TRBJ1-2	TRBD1	CASSSQTSGQAYGYTF	TGCGCCAGCAGCTCCCAGACCTCTGGACAGGCTTATGGCTACACCTTC
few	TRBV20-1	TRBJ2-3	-	CSANLIWGSTDTQYF	TGCAGTGCTAACCTCATTTGGGGCAGCACAGATACGCAGTATTTT
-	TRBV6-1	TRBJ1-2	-	CASTPQGLVYGYTF	TGTGCCAGCACCCCACAGGGCCTGGTCTATGGCTACACCTTC
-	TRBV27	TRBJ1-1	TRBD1	CASSRDREAEAFF	TGTGCCAGCAGCCGGGACAGGGAGGCTGAAGCTTTCTTT
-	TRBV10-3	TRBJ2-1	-	CAISKRGELYNEQFF	TGTGCCATCAGTAAGAGGGGGGAACTCTACAATGAGCAGTTCTTC
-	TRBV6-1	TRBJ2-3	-	CASGPDPDTQYF	TGTGCCAGCGGGCCAGACCCAGATACGCAGTATTTT
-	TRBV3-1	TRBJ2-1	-	CASNSAAGNEQFF	TGTGCCAGCAACTCAGCGGCAGGCAATGAGCAGTTCTTC
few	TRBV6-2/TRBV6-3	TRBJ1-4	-	CASNIAEKLFF	TGTGCCAGCAATATCGCTGAAAAACTGTTTTTT
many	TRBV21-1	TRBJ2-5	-	CASSKLAGQETQYF	TGTGCCAGCAGCAAATTAGCAGGTCAAGAGACCCAGTACTTC
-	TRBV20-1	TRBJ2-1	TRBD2	CSAREGIRSGHNEQFF	TGCAGTGCTAGAGAGGGTATTCGTAGCGGGCACAATGAGCAGTTCTTC
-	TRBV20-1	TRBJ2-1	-	CSADRVGEQFF	TGCAGTGCCGATAGGGTTGGGGAGCAGTTCTTC
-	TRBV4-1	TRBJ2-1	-	CASSQAGFPYNEQFF	TGCGCCAGCAGCCAAGCAGGGTTTCCCTACAATGAGCAGTTCTTC